One and the same sample provided the 21 T cell receptor beta chains below, sequenced in a study of monozygotic twins with inflammatory bowel disease. TCRdb reprocessed the 5' RACE reads; each CDR3 protein has one entry and no DNA is given. The listing contains about 420,000 distinct CDR3 sequences. Sequenced sample: blood. These receptors came from a human donor with ulcerative colitis or Crohn's disease, or a healthy co-twin of an affected twin (not recorded which).

The rearrangement joins TRBV6-1 to TRBJ1-1. The CDR3 loop spans 15 amino acids. Germline V CDR1 and CDR2: MNHNS, SASEGT. The CDR3: CASSDPRPLVPEAFF.

V is TRBV25-1 and J is TRBJ1-2; the TRBD1 assignment by TCRdb is unverifiable without DNA. The CDR3 runs to 14 residues. Germline V CDR1 and CDR2: MGHDK, SYGVNS. The CDR3 reads CASSTLGASVGYTF.

The chain has TRBV6-2 or TRBV6-3 and TRBJ2-1. The length of the CDR3 is 13 residues. Germline V lookup: CDR1 MNHEY, CDR2 SVGEGT. The CDR3 loop is CASILTGVGEQFF.

The V and J genes are TRBV7-8 and TRBJ2-3. Germline V gene sequence: CDR1 SGHVS, CDR2 FQNEAQ. CDR3 length: 15 residues. The chain's CDR3 is CASSPRRQSTDTQYF.

CDR3: CATSSDRRGRYSYEQYF. This chain uses TRBV15 with TRBJ2-7; as DNA is missing, the TRBD1 call by TCRdb cannot be tested. The CDR3 spans 17 residues. Germline CDR1 LNHNV, CDR2 YYDKDF (reference sequence).

The CDR3 loop reads CASRQPGQLYGYTF. The V call is TRBV6-2 or TRBV6-3, the J call TRBJ1-2; TCRdb's assignment of TRBD1 cannot be checked, as there is no DNA. Looked up from germline, CDR1 is MNHEY and CDR2 is SVGEGT. The CDR3 totals 14 residues.

The chain couples TRBV25-1 to TRBJ2-1; lacking DNA, the TRBD1 call made by TCRdb goes unchecked. CDR1 MGHDK and CDR2 SYGVNS come from the germline V gene. The CDR3 is 14 residues long. CDR3 protein: CASSGLGAVNEQFF.

The chain is built from TRBV20-1 and TRBJ2-5; checking the TCRdb D call of TRBD1 is not possible without DNA. Germline CDR1 reads DFQATT; CDR2 reads SNEGSKA (reference sequence). The CDR3 runs 16 residues. CDR3 in amino acids: CSARGRPGTGRETQYF.

The J gene is TRBJ2-1, the V gene TRBV28; TCRdb returns TRBD1, unconfirmable since there is no DNA. Germline V lookup: CDR1 MDHEN, CDR2 SYDVKM. The CDR3 is 16 amino acids. This CDR3 is CASSTPTSHGDNEQFF.

This chain joins TRBV4-3 and TRBJ2-1. Germline CDR1 is LGHNA and CDR2 is YSLEER. The CDR3 is 13 residues long. CDR3 amino acids: CAGSQDRDNEQFF.

The chain employs TRBV5-4 and TRBJ2-7; TCRdb selects TRBD2, and the lack of DNA leaves this call unchecked. This CDR3 region has 15 residues. Looked up from germline, CDR1 is SGHNT and CDR2 is YYREEE (reference sequence). The CDR3 protein is CASSRLAGTSYEQYF.

The chain combines TRBV6-1 with TRBJ2-2. The CDR3 sequence is 15 residues long. Germline assignment: CDR1 MNHNS and CDR2 SASEGT. The CDR3 reads CASRRSGANTGELFF.

The chain has TRBV29-1 and TRBJ2-1; TCRdb's D call, TRBD1, is unchecked because there is no DNA. This CDR3 comprises 12 residues. Germline values: CDR1 SQVTM, CDR2 ANQGSEA. CDR3 amino acids: CSAGQGSNEQFF.

V gene TRBV20-1 combines with J gene TRBJ1-3; TCRdb's assignment of TRBD1 cannot be checked, as there is no DNA. The CDR3 has 17 amino acids. CDR1 is DFQATT and CDR2 is SNEGSKA in the germline V gene (reference sequence). CDR3 loop: CSATPRDTFPSGNTIYF.

The V and J genes are TRBV18 and TRBJ2-7; TCRdb designates TRBD2, a call that cannot be tested without DNA. The germline CDR1 and CDR2 sequences are KGHSH and LQKENI. The CDR3 loop spans 15 amino acids. This CDR3 reads CASSSKLGEVHEQYF.

The genes are TRBV6-2 or TRBV6-3 and TRBJ2-3; TCRdb lists TRBD1, though no DNA is available to test this call. CDR3 length: 15 residues. Germline CDR1 and CDR2: MNHEY and SVGEGT. The CDR3 protein is CASREQGLSTDTQYF.

The rearrangement uses TRBV2 and TRBJ2-2. The V gene's germline CDR1 is SNHLY and CDR2 FYNNEI. The CDR3 extends over 13 amino acids. CDR3 residues: CASRAQATGELFF. The full variable domain, rest sourced from reference TRBV2 and TRBJ2-2, is EPEVTQTPSHQVTQMGQEVILRCVPISNHLYFYWYRQILGQKVEFLVSFYNNEISEKSEIFDDQFSVERPDGSNFTLKIRSTKLEDSAMYFCASRAQATGELFFGEGSRLTVL.

The chain joins TRBV5-1 to TRBJ2-7; TCRdb calls TRBD1, which cannot be checked without DNA. The CDR3 runs to 14 residues. Germline V lookup: CDR1 SGHRS, CDR2 YFSETQ. The CDR3 sequence is CASSLAYRGTEQYF.

The V gene is TRBV19, the J gene TRBJ2-1; the TRBD1 assignment by TCRdb is unverifiable without DNA. CDR3 size: 13 residues. The germline V gene has CDR1 LNHDA and CDR2 SQIVND (reference sequence). This CDR3 reads CASAKNRGNEQFF.

CDR3 residues: CASSPSEREKGGEQFF. This rearrangement joins TRBV18 to TRBJ2-1; the TCRdb D gene call, TRBD2, has no DNA to confirm it. The CDR3 extends over 16 amino acids. CDR1 is KGHSH and CDR2 is LQKENI in the germline V gene.

The chain combines TRBV4-2 with TRBJ1-1; with no DNA, the TCRdb D assignment of TRBD1 cannot be verified. The CDR3 contains 12 residues. Germline values: CDR1 LGHNA, CDR2 YNFKEQ. CDR3 protein: CASQDGAGEAFF.